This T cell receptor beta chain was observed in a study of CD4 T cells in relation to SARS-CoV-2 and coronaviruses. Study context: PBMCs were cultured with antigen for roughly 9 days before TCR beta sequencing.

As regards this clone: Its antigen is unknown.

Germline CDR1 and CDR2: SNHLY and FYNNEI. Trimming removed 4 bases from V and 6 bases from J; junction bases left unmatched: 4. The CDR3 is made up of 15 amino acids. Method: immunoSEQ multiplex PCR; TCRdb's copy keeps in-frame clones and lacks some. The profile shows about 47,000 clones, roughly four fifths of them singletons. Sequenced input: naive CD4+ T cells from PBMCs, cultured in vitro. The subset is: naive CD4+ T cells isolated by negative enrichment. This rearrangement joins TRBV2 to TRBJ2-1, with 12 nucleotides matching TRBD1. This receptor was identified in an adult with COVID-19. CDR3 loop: CASSVQGQGANEQFF. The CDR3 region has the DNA TGTGCCAGCAGTGTCCAGGGACAGGGGGCCAATGAGCAGTTCTTC. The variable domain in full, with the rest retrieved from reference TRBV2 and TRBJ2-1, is EPEVTQTPSHQVTQMGQEVILRCVPISNHLYFYWYRQILGQKVEFLVSFYNNEISEKSEIFDDQFSVERPDGSNFTLKIRSTKLEDSAMYFCASSVQGQGANEQFFGPGTRLTVL.